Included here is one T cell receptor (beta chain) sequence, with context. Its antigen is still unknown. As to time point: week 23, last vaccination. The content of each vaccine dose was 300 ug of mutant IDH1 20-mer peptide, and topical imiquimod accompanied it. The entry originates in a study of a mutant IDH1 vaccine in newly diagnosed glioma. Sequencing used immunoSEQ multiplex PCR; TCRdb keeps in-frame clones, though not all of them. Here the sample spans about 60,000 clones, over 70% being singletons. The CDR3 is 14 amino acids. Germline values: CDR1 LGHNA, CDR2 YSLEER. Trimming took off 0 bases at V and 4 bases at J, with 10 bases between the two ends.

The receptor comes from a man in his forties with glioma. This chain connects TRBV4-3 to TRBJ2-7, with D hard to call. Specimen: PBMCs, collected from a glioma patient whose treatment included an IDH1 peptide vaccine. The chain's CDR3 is CASSQEFGVYEQYF. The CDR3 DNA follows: TGCGCCAGCAGCCAAGAGTTTGGGGTTTACGAGCAGTACTTC.